Below, 9 T cell receptor beta chains from the same sample are listed, as sequenced in a study of Ad26.COV2.S vaccination and SARS-CoV-2 variants (dated by TCRdb to the early 2020s). The treatment or condition label for this specimen denotes: about 20 received Ad26.COV2.S at low or high dose, single or two shots; about five received placebo; per-sample allocation not given. For vaccine and placebo recipients, repertoires were sequenced using samples collected on day 63 after the first injection. The library was built by means of the immunoSEQ multiplex PCR assay. TCRdb provides this immuneACCESS table in a form limited to in-frame rearrangements. Some clones are lacking; in checked studies, under half of them reflect an unresolved V gene, and why the rest are absent is not known. The table for this sample lists 400,000 to 450,000 clones; 80% to 95% of them were counted only once. Less than 15% of the sample is in the top ten clones.

Specimen: peripheral blood, collected in a trial of Ad26.COV2.S vaccine versus placebo. The source of these receptors is a person aged 18-60 years who received the Ad26.COV2.S COVID-19 vaccine or a placebo.

The V gene is TRBV4-2, the J gene TRBJ2-7; tentatively, D is TRBD2 (6 bases). The germline V gene has CDR1 LGHNA and CDR2 YNFKEQ. This CDR3 has 16 amino acids. The germline V and J ends were trimmed by 1 base and 4 bases, with 17 bases remaining between them. The CDR3 DNA reads TGTGCCAGCAGCCAAGGTGGAGGGGCAGATGGATACGAGCAGTACTTC. The encoded protein is CASSQGGGADGYEQYF.

The chain is built from TRBV6-2 or TRBV6-3 and TRBJ2-1; 8 bases fit TRBD2. The CDR3 is made up of 16 amino acids. In germline, CDR1 is MNHEY, CDR2 SVGEGT. V trimming: 2 bases; J trimming: 4 bases; junction bases outside the gene matches: 7. This CDR3 is CASSYATSVTYNEQFF. CDR3 coding DNA: TGTGCCAGCAGTTACGCGACTAGCGTGACGTACAATGAGCAGTTCTTC.

The chain links TRBV12-3 or TRBV12-4 to TRBJ1-3; D is undetermined. This CDR3 spans 13 amino acids. Deletions cut 7 bases from V and 3 bases from J, with 10 bases between. CDR3 protein: CASTSPVGNTIYF. CDR3 DNA sequence: TGTGCCAGCACCTCCCCGGTTGGAAACACCATATATTTT.

The rearrangement uses TRBV2 and TRBJ2-4, with 10 bases matching TRBD1. J was trimmed by 8 bases and V by 4 bases; bases with no gene match: 5. From germline, CDR1 is SNHLY and CDR2 FYNNEI. CDR3 length: 14 residues. The DNA of the CDR3 is TGTGCCAGCAGTGTCCGGGACAGGGGTGACATTCAGTACTTC. Translated: CASSVRDRGDIQYF. Full variable domain (remainder filled in from reference TRBV2 and TRBJ2-4): EPEVTQTPSHQVTQMGQEVILRCVPISNHLYFYWYRQILGQKVEFLVSFYNNEISEKSEIFDDQFSVERPDGSNFTLKIRSTKLEDSAMYFCASSVRDRGDIQYFGAGTRLSVL.

This chain uses TRBV20-1 with TRBJ2-7; TRBD2 matches 13 bases. Germline loops: CDR1 DFQATT, CDR2 SNEGSKA (reference sequence). V lost 3 bases to trimming and J lost 3 bases; unmatched junction nucleotides: 5. CDR3 length: 15 amino acids. CDR3 sequence: CSASSGLAGYYEQYF. In DNA, the CDR3 is TGCAGTGCTAGTTCGGGACTAGCGGGATACTACGAGCAGTACTTC.

V gene TRBV7-3 combines with J gene TRBJ2-1; 8 nucleotides match TRBD1. The CDR3 has 15 residues. Germline V gives CDR1 SGHTA, CDR2 FQGTGA. V was pared by 5 bases and J by 3 bases, with 6 bases of the junction left unmatched. CDR3 coding DNA: TGTGCCAGCAGCCCCGGACAGGGATACTACAATGAGCAGTTCTTC. Translating gives CASSPGQGYYNEQFF. The whole variable domain, remainder taken from reference TRBV7-3 and TRBJ2-1, is GAGVSQTPSNKVTEKGKYVELRCDPISGHTALYWYRQSLGQGPEFLIYFQGTGAADDSGLPNDRFFAVRPEGSVSTLKIQRTERGDSAVYLCASSPGQGYYNEQFFGPGTRLTVL.

This clone was seen a handful of times. CDR3 protein: CSVEPSGRYNEQFF. CDR3 sequence (DNA): TGCAGCGTTGAGCCTAGCGGGAGGTACAATGAGCAGTTCTTC. The rearrangement joins TRBV29-1 to TRBJ2-1; 11 bases are a match to TRBD2. The CDR3 contains 14 residues. Germline-derived CDR1 and CDR2 are SQVTM and ANQGSEA. V gave up 3 bases and J gave up 4 bases; unmatched junction bases: 2.

This chain links TRBV11-2 with TRBJ2-1, with 9 bases lining up with TRBD2. Trimming at V came to 5 bases and at J to 7 bases, leaving 21 bases not matched to a gene. The CDR3 consists of 19 residues. From germline, CDR1 is SGHAT and CDR2 FQNNGV. The CDR3, as DNA: TGTGCCAGCAGCCTGGGCCTTGGTGGTAGCGGGAGATGGTGGAATGAGCAGTTCTTC. This codes for CASSLGLGGSGRWWNEQFF.

J is TRBJ2-5 and V is TRBV5-4; TRBD2 might be the D (6 bases). The CDR3 covers 15 residues. Deletions cut 0 bases from V and 5 bases from J, with 14 bases between. Germline CDR1 is SGHNT and CDR2 is YYREEE (reference sequence). CDR3 nucleotides: TGTGCCAGCAGCTTGGTTGCGGGGCTTACCGAGACCCAGTACTTC. This encodes CASSLVAGLTETQYF.